This T cell receptor (beta chain) is from a study of response to subunit inactivated influenza vaccine. This clonotype was picked up one time. TCRdb re-called the RT-PCR reads with MiXCR, one entry per CDR3 protein. The sample includes 400,000 to 650,000 distinct CDR3 sequences, 6.5% to 8% of them seen just once. The CDR3 sequence is 13 residues long. V dropped 3 bases and J dropped 4 bases, with 7 bases sitting between them. The gene calls are TRBV12-3 or TRBV12-4 and TRBJ1-5; D unclear. The origin of this receptor is a man between 50 and 70 years old who received an inactivated influenza vaccine. Sequencing used PBMCs from blood, obtained about 23 months after vaccination. CDR3 protein: CASSFPQNQPQHF. CDR3 nucleotides: TGTGCCAGCAGTTTCCCGCAGAATCAGCCCCAGCATTTT.